The 9 T cell receptor beta chains below were found in one sample sequenced in a study of CD8+ T cells in alopecia areata. TCR sequencing used cDNA made by reverse transcription of extracted RNA. Assay: immunoSEQ multiplex PCR; the TCRdb copy retains only in-frame clones and omits some. The table has about 270,000 clones, 60% seen once. The sample's treatment: oral pan-JAK inhibitor, 5-10 mg twice daily. Sequenced here: CD4+ T cells sorted from blood, sampled between weeks 51 and 52, from a patient treated with tofacitinib. The receptors here all came from a human donor with alopecia areata.

About this clone itself: Other DNA sequences within the sample encode an identical CDR3. The genes are TRBV30 and TRBJ1-4; D unresolved. The CDR3 has 12 residues. Germline assignment: CDR1 GTSNPN and CDR2 SVGIG (reference sequence). Trimming cost V 0 bases and J 8 bases, with 7 bases left between them. CDR3 nucleotide sequence: TGTGCCTGGAGTGTTTCCGGGGAAAAACTGTTTTTT. Protein sequence: CAWSVSGEKLFF.

V is TRBV29-1 and J is TRBJ2-5; D perhaps matches TRBD1 (6 bases). The CDR3 is 13 residues long. Deletions cut 6 bases from V and 4 bases from J, with 15 bases between. Germline CDR1 and CDR2: SQVTM and ANQGSEA. CDR3 protein: CSVVQGSLETQYF. The CDR3, as DNA: TGCAGCGTGGTACAGGGATCTTTAGAGACCCAGTACTTC.

The CDR3 reads CASSLALTGLGNQPQHF. CDR3 bases: TGTGCCAGCAGCTTAGCGCTGACAGGGCTGGGCAATCAGCCCCAGCATTTT. This chain joins TRBV7-2 and TRBJ1-5, with 7 bases aligning to TRBD1. V lost 0 bases, J lost 2 bases, and 7 bases stayed unmatched. Germline-derived CDR1 and CDR2 are SGHTA and FQGNSA. The CDR3 consists of 17 residues.

V gene TRBV30 combines with J gene TRBJ1-5, with 7 bases lining up with TRBD1. There are 14 residues in the CDR3. The ends lost 3 bases at V and 4 bases at J; junction bases unmatched: 6. Looked up from germline, CDR1 is GTSNPN and CDR2 is SVGIG (reference sequence). Here the CDR3 reads CAWSAGDRNQPQHF. Here the CDR3 DNA reads TGTGCCTGGAGCGCCGGGGACAGAAATCAGCCCCAGCATTTT.

This clone appeared once. The chain couples TRBV30 to TRBJ1-1; TRBD1 is a possible D gene (6 bases). Germline CDR1 is GTSNPN and CDR2 is SVGIG (reference sequence). V lost 4 bases to trimming and J lost 5 bases, with 11 bases between them. The CDR3 runs 12 residues. The CDR3 spells CAWTRGGTEAFF. In DNA, the CDR3 is TGTGCCTGGACCAGGGGAGGTACTGAAGCTTTCTTT.

This clone showed up just a few times. The chain joins TRBV25-1 to TRBJ2-7, with TRBD1 as a possible D gene (5 bases). The CDR3 runs 15 residues. Trimming pared 2 bases from V and 2 bases from J, leaving 13 bases between. CDR1 and CDR2 (germline): MGHDK, SYGVNS. CDR3 DNA sequence: TGTGCCAGCAGTGAAGTAGGGGTCAGGACCTACGAGCAGTACTTC. This translates into CASSEVGVRTYEQYF.

The chain has TRBV29-1 and TRBJ1-1, with 8 bases identical to TRBD1. CDR1 is SQVTM and CDR2 is ANQGSEA in the germline V gene. V was pared by 5 bases and J by 0 bases, with 5 bases of the junction left unmatched. The CDR3 contains 14 residues. CDR3 sequence: CSVSPGQVNTEAFF. Here the CDR3 DNA reads TGCAGCGTTTCTCCGGGACAGGTGAACACTGAAGCTTTCTTT. Full variable domain (missing parts from reference TRBV29-1 and TRBJ1-1): SAVISQKPSRDICQRGTSLTIQCQVDSQVTMMFWYRQQPGQSLTLIATANQGSEATYESGFVIDKFPISRPNLTFSTLTVSNMSPEDSSIYLCSVSPGQVNTEAFFGQGTRLTVV.

The chain has TRBV29-1 and TRBJ2-5; the D is unclear. The CDR3 loop spans 14 amino acids. The germline gives CDR1 SQVTM, CDR2 ANQGSEA. V lost 0 bases, J lost 9 bases, and 17 bases lay in between. CDR3 sequence reads: CSVEDRKGARAQYF. CDR3 bases: TGCAGCGTTGAAGATCGGAAGGGTGCAAGGGCCCAGTACTTC.

The rearrangement joins TRBV7-3 to TRBJ2-7; weak D call: TRBD1 (5 bases). This CDR3 is built from 13 residues. Per germline, CDR1 SGHTA and CDR2 FQGTGA. V gave up 5 bases and J gave up 4 bases, with 12 bases separating them. CDR3: CASSPNPGYEQYF. CDR3 nucleotides: TGTGCCAGCAGCCCCAATCCAGGGTACGAGCAGTACTTC.